Listed below are T cell receptor beta chains from one sample, sequenced in a study of response to subunit inactivated influenza vaccine. TCRdb re-called the RT-PCR reads through MiXCR, storing one row per CDR3 protein. This sample yields 600,000 to 850,000 distinct CDR3 sequences, of which 12% to 15% are seen a single time; roughly 7.6% belongs to the top ten. This sample comprised PBMCs from blood, obtained around 15 days before vaccination. Source of these receptors: a man aged 45 to 65 who received an inactivated influenza vaccine. Both conserved end residues are part of each CDR3. The order of the fields is J gene, V gene, CDR3 protein.

>TRBJ2-1|TRBV4-2
CASSKKWGTEQFF
>TRBJ2-6|TRBV29-1
CSVGQGSSGANVLTF
>TRBJ2-1|TRBV6-5
CASSYSSSGGLYNEQFF
>TRBJ2-5|TRBV3-1
CASSQEGQTQETQYF
>TRBJ1-6|TRBV20-1
CSAHRGLNSPLHF
>TRBJ1-2|TRBV7-2
CASSRLGQGDYGYTF
>TRBJ2-1|TRBV6-2/TRBV6-3
CASSSASLTSW
>TRBJ2-7|TRBV11-2
CASSGQGPSYEQYF
>TRBJ1-1|TRBV4-1
CASSQEGRQAFF
>TRBJ2-7|TRBV6-5
CASSSLAKASYEQYF
>TRBJ2-1|TRBV6-2/TRBV6-3
CASSYSLAGVYNEQFF
>TRBJ2-1|TRBV7-9
CASSLDGLTTGTEQFF
>TRBJ1-3|TRBV20-1
CSGQGGHSGNTIYF
>TRBJ2-3|TRBV20-1
CSATPVSNTDTQYF
>TRBJ2-5|TRBV28
CASSFIEETQYF
>TRBJ2-5|TRBV25-1
CASREPGKETQYF
>TRBJ2-5|TRBV5-1
CASSVRAEETQYF
>TRBJ2-1|TRBV27
CASSLWGPSNEQFF
>TRBJ2-3|TRBV5-1
CASSGTKSSTDTQYF
>TRBJ1-1|TRBV12-3/TRBV12-4
CASSVPGQGAGEAFF
>TRBJ2-2|TRBV6-2/TRBV6-3
CASGRPRGTGELFF
>TRBJ1-2|TRBV6-1
CASRSRTGDYGYTF
>TRBJ1-1|TRBV6-2/TRBV6-3
CASSYSTGPEAFF
>TRBJ2-3|TRBV6-5
CASSSNLFGTAPSTDTQYF
>TRBJ2-5|TRBV4-3
CASSQAGQGIETQYF
>TRBJ2-2|TRBV5-1
CASSFGMDRNTGELFF
>TRBJ2-7|TRBV29-1
CSVSRGAAGLEQYF
>TRBJ2-2|TRBV28
CASSFLQISTGELFF
>TRBJ2-1|TRBV6-2/TRBV6-3
CASSTSGGLNEQFF
>TRBJ2-4|TRBV12-3/TRBV12-4
CASSLQGSAKNIQYF
>TRBJ2-2|TRBV6-1
CASSERGGLNTGELFF
>TRBJ2-3|TRBV5-5
CASSLVANTQYF
>TRBJ2-3|TRBV29-1
CSVARGPWGTDTQYF
>TRBJ1-2|TRBV3-1
CASSQDLTAPNYGYTF
>TRBJ2-1|TRBV7-2
CASSLPKGSNEQFF
>TRBJ2-5|TRBV7-2
CASSSSGLAAKTQYF
>TRBJ1-1|TRBV18
CASSPLGRVNTEAFF
>TRBJ2-1|TRBV6-2/TRBV6-3
CASSSHPFRGPYNEQFF
>TRBJ2-3|TRBV13
CASSPDRESDTQYF